A selection of T cell receptor beta chains follows, all from one sample in a study of early T cells in non-severe SARS-CoV-2 infection. TCRdb re-derived calls from the 5' RACE reads in MiXCR, one entry per CDR3 protein. The data hold roughly 63,000 distinct CDR3 sequences, with approximately 12% observed a single time. Material for sequencing was whole blood. Every receptor here comes from an adult who was a healthcare worker with PCR-confirmed SARS-CoV-2 infection or an uninfected control (not recorded which). Each CDR3 is given without its conserved first and last residue. A D gene is named only where the DNA matches it firmly.

v_gene	len	d_gene	j_gene	CDR3aa
TRBV12-3/TRBV12-4	19	-	TRBJ1-5	ASSRGELGYFMADGNQPQH
TRBV7-6	12	TRBD2	TRBJ2-3	ASSLGGGGDTQY
TRBV5-4	13	-	TRBJ2-3	ASSLVTIAKDTQY
TRBV11-2	18	TRBD1	TRBJ1-5	ASSPPRGPGGFGSNQPQH
TRBV3-2	13	-	TRBJ2-7	ASSQVKQGRYEQY
TRBV7-2	13	-	TRBJ2-6	ASSLRSSGANVLT
TRBV18	12	TRBD2	TRBJ2-1	ASLLAGLVNEQF
TRBV19	14	-	TRBJ1-2	ASSIIGGRTNYGYT
TRBV19	10	-	TRBJ1-2	ASSIPRYGYT
TRBV10-1	14	-	TRBJ2-2	ASSESRGMNTGELF
TRBV5-4	14	-	TRBJ2-1	ASSLARGSDYNEQF
TRBV6-6	12	TRBD1	TRBJ2-5	ASSYDRVQETQY
TRBV5-1	15	TRBD2	TRBJ2-3	ASSLGASGGPTDTQY
TRBV2	13	-	TRBJ1-3	ASSPPDGSGNTIY
TRBV20-1	12	-	TRBJ1-5	SARDLGKNQPQH
TRBV11-3	13	TRBD1	TRBJ2-3	ASSPRTGGTDTQY
TRBV6-5	13	TRBD1	TRBJ1-5	ASRQGRGGNQPQH
TRBV6-2/TRBV6-3	15	TRBD1	TRBJ1-1	ASTSGTGTKAGTEAF
TRBV7-2	12	TRBD2	TRBJ2-3	ASSPKRGRDTQY
TRBV19	13	-	TRBJ1-1	ASSIDPRPNTEAF
TRBV7-2	13	-	TRBJ2-7	ASSLSGDLAYEQY
TRBV3-2	12	-	TRBJ1-6	ASSARPTGSPLH
TRBV7-3	12	-	TRBJ1-2	ASSLMRQGQGYT
TRBV20-1	13	-	TRBJ2-5	SARGETGRPETQY
TRBV10-3	11	-	TRBJ2-7	AISDGGGYEQY
TRBV5-1	12	-	TRBJ2-3	ASSLYGITDTQY
TRBV5-4	10	-	TRBJ2-1	ASSLDGNEQF
TRBV6-4	13	-	TRBJ2-3	ASSAEGGRTDTQY
TRBV6-5	10	-	TRBJ2-7	ASSAGLNEQY
TRBV19	14	-	TRBJ2-6	ASIPRRGSGANVLT
TRBV15	16	-	TRBJ1-1	ATSRVRGPGNMNTEAF
TRBV7-3	13	-	TRBJ2-3	ASSLTSGDTDTQY
TRBV5-1	13	TRBD2	TRBJ2-2	ASSLTSGDTGELF
TRBV7-8	13	TRBD1	TRBJ1-2	ASSLGQGINYGYT
TRBV5-1	12	-	TRBJ1-1	ASSLLTMNTEAF
TRBV15	13	-	TRBJ2-7	ATSRDRETVYEQY
TRBV7-2	12	TRBD1	TRBJ1-1	ASVTGTVNTEAF
TRBV10-3	11	-	TRBJ1-1	AITGSLGTEAF
TRBV4-2	13	-	TRBJ1-5	ASSPSEGSNQPQH
TRBV9	12	-	TRBJ2-3	ASSVEPDTDTQY
TRBV18	12	-	TRBJ2-3	ASSPIPVTDTQY
TRBV2	13	TRBD1	TRBJ2-7	ASSAPGQGSYEQY
TRBV7-9	12	-	TRBJ2-3	ASSLEGATDTQY
TRBV20-1	10	-	TRBJ2-7	SATTGFYEQY
TRBV25-1	12	-	TRBJ1-2	VSSAQDRFYGYT
TRBV12-3/TRBV12-4	13	-	TRBJ2-7	ASRVGVQSSYEQY
TRBV6-1	14	-	TRBJ2-7	ASSEVGGEVSYEQY
TRBV4-1	11	TRBD1	TRBJ2-5	ASSQGTVETQY
TRBV18	14	TRBD1	TRBJ2-7	ASSPSGTGRFDEQY
TRBV12-3/TRBV12-4	11	-	TRBJ2-6	ASSRAGANVLT
TRBV18	15	-	TRBJ1-5	ASSPLLGEETEGGQH
TRBV11-2	13	-	TRBJ1-3	ASSLVRGSGNTIY
TRBV29-1	12	-	TRBJ2-1	SGNYRASYNEQF
TRBV7-9	9	-	TRBJ1-2	ASSPGRGYT